The T cell receptor (beta chain) under discussion was sequenced for a study of sequential checkpoint blockade in melanoma. Findings and limits, study-wide: T-cell fraction and clonality followed PD-L1 and CD8+ counts, not mutational load.

Measured with immunoSEQ multiplex PCR; TCRdb has only the in-frame clones, and not every one. The sample consists of over 5,000 clones, around a quarter of them appearing once. The treatment: randomized to nivolumab then ipilimumab (arm A) or the reverse (arm B). In the case of this clone: Its antigen is not known.

The germline CDR1 and CDR2 sequences are MDHEN and SYDVKM. V lost 4 bases, J lost 2 bases, and 24 bases lay in between. This CDR3 region has 18 residues. The chain uses TRBV28 and TRBJ2-7; tentative D call: TRBD1 (5 bases). This specimen consisted of tumor tissue (inferred from file names), obtained from a patient given nivolumab and ipilimumab in sequence. The receptor was derived from a human donor with melanoma. The CDR3 protein is CASSSRQLGQFLPYEQYF. The DNA for the CDR3 is TGTGCCAGCAGTTCGCGACAGTTGGGTCAATTTTTACCCTACGAGCAGTACTTC.